Listed here is a single T cell receptor (beta chain). Its antigen is unknown. This sample was taken from a study of molecular identifiers for immune sequencing clone quantification. Background on the study: Replicate experiments divided RNA from around 20,000 or 100,000 naive CD8 cells into five parts and sequenced four. Study-wide points: Clone sizes could be underestimated for highly expanded clones when identical TCR molecules share a barcode. Clones exceeding 20 RNA copies carried over 99% of effector molecules but under 1% of naive-cell molecules.

Researchers sorted naive CD8 T cells as cells that were CD8+CD4-CCR7+CD45RA+. The CDR3 sequence is 14 residues long. Trimming took 2 bases from V and 6 from J, leaving 14 bases between them. Per germline, CDR1 SGHVS and CDR2 FQNEAQ. Using its own MiXCR run on the PCR reads, TCRdb lists one record per CDR3 protein. The sample holds tens of thousands of distinct CDR3 sequences, around 18% seen once. This receptor was identified in a human donor in good health. Some libraries in this study had Jurkat cell RNA spiked in. The sequenced sample consisted of naive CD8+ T cells from blood, with Jurkat cell RNA spiked in. Subset of the sample: FACS-sorted CD8+CD4-CCR7+CD45RA+ naive T cells. The V gene is TRBV7-8, the J gene TRBJ2-7, with D possibly TRBD1 on 6 matching bases. The CDR3 nucleotides are TGTGCCAGCAGCTTACTTGTGGGGGCACGCGAGCAGTACTTC. This encodes CASSLLVGAREQYF.